The source of this T cell receptor beta chain is a study of identical twins. Trimming took 5 bases from V and 8 from J, leaving 16 bases between them. There are 14 residues in the CDR3. Per germline, CDR1 SEHNR and CDR2 FQNEAQ (reference sequence). From the 5' RACE reads, TCRdb called clonotypes with MiXCR, one entry per CDR3 protein. This table has fewer than 800,000 distinct CDR3 sequences, under 8.5% appearing once. This clonotype was seen more than once but under ten times. The same data also went into a second study, on yellow fever vaccine responses in identical twins.

The genes are TRBV7-9 and TRBJ2-1; TRBD1 might be the D (5 bases). The receptor's source is a young woman in good health. Sequencing was carried out using PBMCs. This CDR3 reads CASSGGPGADEQFF. CDR3 DNA sequence: TGTGCCAGCAGCGGTGGTCCTGGGGCTGATGAGCAGTTCTTC. Using reference TRBV7-9 and TRBJ2-1 for the parts outside the CDR3, the full variable domain is DTGVSQNPRHKITKRGQNVTFRCDPISEHNRLYWYRQTLGQGPEFLTYFQNEAQLEKSRLLSDRFSAERPKGSFSTLEIQRTEQGDSAMYLCASSGGPGADEQFFGPGTRLTVL.